The TCR beta chain under discussion was sequenced for a study of immune evolution from preneoplasia to lung adenocarcinoma. Each case's diagnosis was confirmed by two pathologists on H&E. Study observations and caveats: Top clone share appeared to fall from AAH through AIS, MIA, adenocarcinoma.

Assay used: immunoSEQ multiplex PCR; TCRdb lists only in-frame clones, some missing. Here the sample spans 14,000 or so clones, roughly 85% being singletons. This clone was seen more than once but under ten times. Its matching antigen is unknown. The receptor's source is a donor aged 70 or older with lung adenocarcinoma. The sample was FFPE lung adenocarcinoma in situ tissue.

CDR3 bases: TGTGCCAGCAGCCAATGGGTTATGGTAGGCTACGAGCAGTACTTC. It codes for CASSQWVMVGYEQYF. V and J are TRBV4-2 and TRBJ2-7; D is unclear. CDR3 size: 15 residues. Trimming stripped 2 bases from V and 3 bases from J, with 14 bases between. Per the germline V gene, CDR1 is LGHNA and CDR2 is YNFKEQ.